This T cell receptor beta chain was captured by sequencing in a study of blood T cell repertoires in COVID-19 (TCRdb year 2020). For the study in its entirety: The collaborator samples originated in the United States, Italy and Spain and spanned the acute and convalescent phases of COVID-19. The prospective study material was composed of cDNA or gDNA derived from T cells, B-cell-depleted T cells, or PBMCs. The dataset comprised deeply sampled blood TCRbeta repertoires from subjects exposed to, actively infected with, or recovered from COVID-19. The repertoires were made available in a free public database intended to serve as a resource for research on the immune response to SARS-CoV-2. Samples were obtained from the ongoing ImmuneRACE study (first 160 participants) and from over 1,000 subjects provided by 6 global collaborators. Sample metadata almost always included a de-identified subject ID, COVID-19 status, age in years and sex. Where available, HLA class I and class II types were obtained from metadata supplied by the sample provider rather than from assay-based typing.

Each collaborating institution followed its own protocols to collect whole blood in K2EDTA tubes. For TCRbeta analysis, collaborator samples were shipped as frozen whole blood, as isolated PBMCs, or as DNA extracted from either sample type. Points the paper makes about the study in general: How much clinical and demographic metadata was included differed by source and by participant, and the metadata was provided uncurated.

Concerning this clone: No cognate antigen has been identified for it. There are no base qualities to consult, and no much larger clone falls within one base.

CDR1 and CDR2 are read off the germline V gene as SNHLY and FYNNEI. Reading from cysteine to phenylalanine, the CDR3 counts 16 amino acids. The CDR3 DNA has 48 bases and is translated from base 1. Relative to germline, V is 6 bases shorter and J is 2 bases shorter, with 20 bases between their ends. TCRbeta CDR3 regions were amplified from genomic DNA using the immunoSEQ Assay, a bias-controlled multiplex PCR. On the study's bioinformatics: The number of nucleated cells in each sample was estimated by amplification of reference gene primers within the assay. To quantify the absolute abundance of each unique TCRbeta CDR3 rearrangement, sequence reads were collapsed and filtered. For each sample, productive Simpson clonality was calculated by taking the square root of Simpson's diversity index across productive rearrangements. TCRdb's version of the immuneACCESS table is confined to in-frame rearrangements and falls short of the full clone set. An unresolved V gene accounts for under half of the shortfall where checked; the remainder is of unknown origin. That table is the source of V, J and clone size, and D and trimming were worked out from the DNA. This sample holds tens of thousands of clones; around nine tenths were observed only once. The ten most abundant clones make up 1% to 1.5% of the sample.

The specimen was peripheral blood. The clonotype was recovered from a woman aged 40 to 50 with acute or convalescent COVID-19. The rearrangement joined TRBV2 to TRBJ2-7; the D gene is perhaps TRBD1, on 6 matching bases. The CDR3 protein is CASSTKAGDTTYEQYF. Read as DNA, the sequence is TGTGCCAGCAGCACGAAGGCAGGGGATACCACCTACGAGCAGTACTTC.